This is a list of T cell receptor beta chains from one sample in a study of blood T cell repertoires in COVID-19. Profiled with immunoSEQ multiplex PCR; TCRdb holds only in-frame clones, not every one. This sample has approximately 300,000 clones, with 65% to 90% found just once. Sequencing was performed on PBMCs or T cells enriched from blood (not recorded which). Every receptor here comes from a man aged 25-45 years who had recovered from COVID-19. The CDR3 runs from the conserved cysteine through the conserved F or W. The D gene is left open where the match is weak. A clone size is listed for some rows: how often the clone was seen (once, few, many), or a class if it is expanded.

D: TRBD1
V: TRBV12-3/TRBV12-4
size: once
J: TRBJ1-5
CDR3: CASSDRENQPQHF
DNA: TGTGCCAGCAGTGACAGGGAAAATCAGCCCCAGCATTTT

D: .
V: TRBV10-3
size: .
J: TRBJ2-7
CDR3: CAVSEGARKDEQYF
DNA: TGTGCCGTATCCGAAGGGGCCAGGAAAGACGAGCAGTACTTC

D: .
V: TRBV28
size: .
J: TRBJ2-7
CDR3: CASRVSGGNLAYEQYF
DNA: TGTGCCAGCAGGGTTAGCGGAGGCAACCTCGCCTACGAGCAGTACTTC

D: .
V: TRBV12-3/TRBV12-4
size: .
J: TRBJ1-2
CDR3: CASRSVYGYTF
DNA: TGTGCCAGCAGGAGTGTCTATGGCTACACCTTC

D: .
V: TRBV20-1
size: once
J: TRBJ2-7
CDR3: CSASDRGYLLEQYF
DNA: TGCAGTGCTAGTGACAGAGGATACCTCCTCGAGCAGTACTTC

D: .
V: TRBV6-5
size: .
J: TRBJ2-7
CDR3: CASSWGQDSYEQYF
DNA: TGTGCCAGCAGTTGGGGGCAGGACTCCTACGAGCAGTACTTC

D: .
V: TRBV19
size: .
J: TRBJ1-3
CDR3: CASDRGRRQNSGNTIYF
DNA: TGTGCCAGTGATCGAGGTCGGAGACAGAACTCTGGAAACACCATATATTTT

D: .
V: TRBV5-1
size: .
J: TRBJ2-3
CDR3: CASSDMGGGDTQYF
DNA: TGCGCCAGCAGCGATATGGGTGGCGGAGATACGCAGTATTTT

D: .
V: TRBV30
size: .
J: TRBJ1-5
CDR3: CAWSRTANQPQHF
DNA: TGTGCCTGGAGTCGGACAGCTAATCAGCCCCAGCATTTT

D: TRBD2
V: TRBV5-1
size: .
J: TRBJ2-6
CDR3: CASREGIQSGRFSGANVLTF
DNA: TGCGCCAGCCGGGAGGGGATCCAGAGCGGGAGGTTCTCTGGGGCCAACGTCCTGACTTTC

D: TRBD1
V: TRBV7-8
size: .
J: TRBJ2-3
CDR3: CASSLGFDRVTDTQYF
DNA: TGTGCCAGCAGCTTAGGATTCGACAGGGTCACAGATACGCAGTATTTT

D: TRBD2
V: TRBV19
size: .
J: TRBJ2-3
CDR3: CASRLAGETDTQYF
DNA: TGTGCCAGCCGACTAGCGGGAGAGACAGATACGCAGTATTTT

D: TRBD2
V: TRBV5-1
size: few
J: TRBJ2-2
CDR3: CASSFLSSGGATGELFF
DNA: TGCGCCAGCAGCTTTTTGTCTAGCGGGGGGGCGACCGGGGAGCTGTTTTTT

D: .
V: TRBV5-5
size: .
J: TRBJ2-3
CDR3: CASSFVGSPSTDTQYF
DNA: TGTGCCAGCAGCTTTGTCGGGTCCCCTAGCACAGATACGCAGTATTTT